Sequencing of this TCR beta chain was carried out in a study of cytomegalovirus exposure and HLA in healthy donors. The CDR3 has 15 residues. CDR1 and CDR2 (germline): SQVTM, ANQGSEA. Trimming pared 3 bases from V and 2 bases from J, leaving 14 bases between. Both 60 Vbeta primers and 13 Jbeta primers went into the PCR. Profiled with immunoSEQ multiplex PCR; TCRdb holds only in-frame clones, not every one. The sample includes some 200,000 clones, around 85% seen only once; the top ten take approximately 6.3%. The origin of this receptor is a man in his forties or fifties in good health and CMV-seropositive. V gene TRBV29-1 combines with J gene TRBJ2-1, with unresolved D. The sequenced material came from PBMCs. The CDR3 region is CSVDSPATAYNEQFF. As DNA, the CDR3 is TGCAGCGTTGATTCTCCCGCAACAGCCTACAATGAGCAGTTCTTC.